The 4 T cell receptor beta chains listed next were all sequenced from one sample in a study of blood T cells in healthy people across ages. It was with a sample-barcoded 5' primer and a J-beta primer mix that a second PCR of roughly 6 to 12 cycles was run. In TCRdb, the 5' RACE reads were re-called with MiXCR into one record per CDR3 protein. This sample has approximately 830,000 distinct CDR3 sequences, with roughly 60% found just once. The sample was blood. The receptors here all came from a man aged 25 to 45 in good health.

This clonotype was seen more than once but under ten times. The rearrangement joins TRBV7-2 to TRBJ1-2; D gene unclear. Germline loops: CDR1 SGHTA, CDR2 FQGNSA. This CDR3 region has 12 residues. V gave up 5 bases and J gave up 6 bases, with 10 bases separating them. CDR3 amino acids: CASSPRLDGYTF. CDR3 bases: TGTGCCAGCAGCCCCCGTCTGGATGGCTACACCTTC.

The chain combines TRBV7-9 with TRBJ1-6, with a possible D match to TRBD1 (6 bases). The V end was cut by 6 bases, the J end by 8 bases, with 11 bases between. The CDR3 has 13 residues. Germline V gene data show CDR1 as SEHNR and CDR2 as FQNEAQ (reference sequence). This CDR3 reads CASSPDSYSPLHF. DNA for the CDR3: TGTGCCAGCAGTCCGGACAGTTATTCACCCCTCCACTTT.

This clonotype came up a few times. CDR3 DNA sequence: TGTGCCAGCAGCTCATCCGGGACCTCGTATGAGCAGTTCTTC. Its protein product is CASSSSGTSYEQFF. The genes are TRBV7-9 and TRBJ2-1, with D possibly being TRBD1 or TRBD2 (5 bases each). Trimming left V 4 bases short and J 8 bases short, with 15 bases between. This CDR3 contains 14 residues. Germline CDR1 reads SEHNR; CDR2 reads FQNEAQ (reference sequence). The entire variable domain, with the rest obtained from reference TRBV7-9 and TRBJ2-1, is as follows: DTGVSQNPRHKITKRGQNVTFRCDPISEHNRLYWYRQTLGQGPEFLTYFQNEAQLEKSRLLSDRFSAERPKGSFSTLEIQRTEQGDSAMYLCASSSSGTSYEQFFGPGTRLTVL.

The CDR3 DNA reads as TGTGCCACCCCACGACTAGCGGGGGACTACAATGAGCAGTTCTTC. Protein sequence: CATPRLAGDYNEQFF. The chain has TRBV10-3 and TRBJ2-1, with TRBD2 matching over 12 bases. The CDR3 is made up of 15 amino acids. V shed 10 bases, J shed 3 bases, and the junction held 7 bases outside the gene matches. Per germline, CDR1 ENHRY and CDR2 SYGVKD.